Following are 17 T cell receptor beta chains from one sample sequenced in a study of blood T cell repertoires in COVID-19. Produced via immunoSEQ multiplex PCR; TCRdb's table is partial and in-frame only. This table has approximately 150,000 clones, approximately 81% appearing once. The sequenced material came from PBMCs or T cells enriched from blood (not recorded which). These receptors came from a man in his 60s who had recovered from COVID-19.

This clone has just one count. The chain joins TRBV28 to TRBJ1-3; D gene unclear. Looked up from germline, CDR1 is MDHEN and CDR2 is SYDVKM. The CDR3 runs 15 residues. V lost 5 bases and J lost 2, with 13 bases in between. The CDR3 region has the DNA TGTGCCAGCAGTCGTCCGGCACAGCCTGGAAACACCATATATTTT. This codes for CASSRPAQPGNTIYF. The full variable domain, its missing parts supplied by reference TRBV28 and TRBJ1-3, is DVKVTQSSRYLVKRTGEKVFLECVQDMDHENMFWYRQDPGLGLRLIYFSYDVKMKEKGDIPEGYSVSREKKERFSLILESASTNQTSMYLCASSRPAQPGNTIYFGEGSWLTVV.

The chain recombines TRBV28 with TRBJ2-3; 8 bases fit TRBD1. The CDR3 has 16 amino acids. Germline CDR1 and CDR2: MDHEN and SYDVKM. V was clipped by 5 bases and J by 1 base; unmatched bases: 8. CDR3 in DNA: TGTGCCAGCAGTCCTAGCCTACAGGGGGGCACAGATACGCAGTATTTT. Protein product: CASSPSLQGGTDTQYF.

The chain couples TRBV9 to TRBJ2-1; weak D call: TRBD2 (7 bases). The CDR3 runs to 18 residues. Deletions cut 1 base from V and 0 bases from J, with 17 bases between. CDR1 SGDLS and CDR2 YYNGEE come from the germline V gene. In nucleotides, the CDR3 is TGTGCCAGCAGCGTAAGGGGGGGCGGGACCTACTCCTACAATGAGCAGTTCTTC. Protein product: CASSVRGGGTYSYNEQFF.

This sequence joins TRBV7-3 and TRBJ1-2, with TRBD1 matching over 7 bases. V lost 4 bases to trimming and J lost 7 bases; unmatched junction nucleotides: 15. Per germline, CDR1 SGHTA and CDR2 FQGTGA. The CDR3 has 16 amino acids. CDR3 bases: TGTGCCAGCAGCTCCTTACCCTGGGACAGCAGGGCTGGCTACACCTTC. Protein: CASSSLPWDSRAGYTF. Full variable domain (outside the CDR3, taken from reference TRBV7-3 and TRBJ1-2): GAGVSQTPSNKVTEKGKYVELRCDPISGHTALYWYRQSLGQGPEFLIYFQGTGAADDSGLPNDRFFAVRPEGSVSTLKIQRTERGDSAVYLCASSSLPWDSRAGYTFGSGTRLTVV.

The chain recombines TRBV5-5 with TRBJ1-2, with TRBD1 identical over 7 bases. This CDR3 region has 13 residues. J was trimmed by 8 bases and V by 4 bases; bases with no gene match: 8. CDR1 SGHKS and CDR2 YYEKEE come from the germline V gene (reference sequence). The CDR3 loop reads CASSPRDRGGYTF. Written as DNA, the CDR3 is TGTGCCAGCAGCCCTAGGGACAGAGGAGGCTACACCTTC.

The chain links TRBV20-1 to TRBJ1-2, with 7 bases fitting TRBD1. V dropped 3 bases and J dropped 7; count of bases not matched to a gene: 11. The CDR3 is made up of 14 amino acids. Germline-derived CDR1 and CDR2 are DFQATT and SNEGSKA (reference sequence). The CDR3 protein is CSASINRGEAGYTF. CDR3 sequence (DNA): TGCAGTGCTAGTATTAACAGGGGAGAAGCTGGCTACACCTTC.

Details on this clone: The same CDR3 arises from other DNA sequences in this sample as well. The chain combines TRBV29-1 with TRBJ1-1, with 7 nucleotides matching TRBD1. Unmatched junction bases numbered 3, after V lost 7 bases and J lost 1 base. From germline, CDR1 is SQVTM and CDR2 ANQGSEA. This CDR3 has 12 amino acids. The CDR3 reads CSARTGNTEAFF. Here the CDR3 DNA reads TGCAGCGCCAGGACAGGGAACACTGAAGCTTTCTTT.

The V call is TRBV7-3, the J call TRBJ1-1; TRBD1 aligns across 7 bases. From germline, CDR1 is SGHTA and CDR2 FQGTGA. This CDR3 has 14 residues. With 1 base clipped from V and 6 bases from J, the junction kept 5 bases outside the gene matches. This CDR3 reads CASSLSAGGPEAFF. CDR3 nucleotide sequence: TGTGCCAGCAGCTTAAGCGCAGGGGGGCCTGAAGCTTTCTTT.

The gene calls are TRBV7-9 and TRBJ2-3; 9 nucleotides agree with TRBD1. CDR1 is SEHNR, CDR2 FQNEAQ, per germline (reference sequence). V lost 4 bases, J lost 2 bases, and 10 bases stayed unmatched. The CDR3 is 17 amino acids. The CDR3 DNA is TGTGCCAGCAGCTCGTTTGGGACAGGGTGGATCACAGATACGCAGTATTTT. Protein sequence: CASSSFGTGWITDTQYF.

The CDR3 reads CASSFFGGTSTDTQYF. CDR3 DNA sequence: TGTGCCAGCAGCTTTTTCGGCGGGACCAGCACAGATACGCAGTATTTT. V gene TRBV5-8 combines with J gene TRBJ2-3, with TRBD2 as a possible D gene (6 bases). The ends were cut back, 2 bases at V and 0 bases at J, with 13 bases in the middle. The CDR3 totals 16 residues. CDR1 and CDR2 (germline): SGHTS, YDEGEE.

The chain joins TRBV3-1 (or the pseudogene TRBV3-2) to TRBJ2-1, with 10 bases that match TRBD2. The junction had 9 bases not matched to a gene; V was cut back by 5 bases and J by 8 bases. Per the germline V gene, CDR1 is LGHDT and CDR2 is YNNKEL (reference sequence). The CDR3 length is 15 residues. The chain's CDR3 is CASSSGLALVHEQFF. DNA for the CDR3: TGTGCCAGCAGCTCGGGACTAGCGTTAGTCCATGAGCAGTTCTTC.

V gene TRBV29-1 combines with J gene TRBJ2-7, with D possibly matching TRBD2 (6 bases). This CDR3 has 13 residues. Germline V gene sequence: CDR1 SQVTM, CDR2 ANQGSEA. Trimming cost V 5 bases and J 1 base, with 12 bases left between them. CDR3 protein: CSVLGGISYEQYF. Here the CDR3 DNA reads TGCAGCGTTCTGGGCGGGATTTCCTACGAGCAGTACTTC.

The genes are TRBV9 and TRBJ1-1; D perhaps matches TRBD1 (5 bases). The V end lost 0 bases, the J end lost 5 bases, and 11 bases lay between the germline ends. This CDR3 spans 14 amino acids. Germline CDR1 reads SGDLS; CDR2 reads YYNGEE. The CDR3 DNA reads as TGTGCCAGCAGCGTAGGGGACTCGGGGACTGAAGCTTTCTTT. This codes for CASSVGDSGTEAFF.

CDR3 sequence: CASTRPGQPNYGYTF. DNA for the CDR3: TGTGCCAGCACCCGACCTGGACAGCCTAACTATGGCTACACCTTC. The chain uses TRBV9 and TRBJ1-2; tentatively, D is TRBD1 (6 bases). The V and J ends lost 6 bases and 0 bases respectively, with 15 bases between them. CDR1 and CDR2 from the germline V gene are SGDLS and YYNGEE. The CDR3 is 15 residues long.

Only one count was recorded for this clone. The chain is built from TRBV5-1 and TRBJ2-3; 14 bases are a match to TRBD2. The CDR3 is 18 amino acids. Germline V CDR1 and CDR2: SGHRS, YFSETQ. Germline trimming cut 4 bases from V and 7 bases from J; bases unmatched to any gene: 14. In DNA form, the CDR3 reads TGCGCCAGCAGCCTCCGACTAGCGGGGGGGCCGGGTTCGCATACGCAGTATTTT. Protein sequence: CASSLRLAGGPGSHTQYF.

This clone has a single count. This chain joins TRBV2 and TRBJ2-4; no definite D call. Trimming took 2 bases from V and 1 from J, leaving 9 bases between them. From germline, CDR1 is SNHLY and CDR2 FYNNEI. The CDR3 runs to 15 residues. This chain's CDR3 is CASSEYYGAKNIQYF. CDR3 DNA sequence: TGTGCCAGCAGTGAATACTACGGGGCCAAAAACATTCAGTACTTC. The full variable domain, its missing parts supplied by reference TRBV2 and TRBJ2-4, is EPEVTQTPSHQVTQMGQEVILRCVPISNHLYFYWYRQILGQKVEFLVSFYNNEISEKSEIFDDQFSVERPDGSNFTLKIRSTKLEDSAMYFCASSEYYGAKNIQYFGAGTRLSVL.

The genes are TRBV18 and TRBJ1-3, with unresolved D. V lost 3 bases and J 2 bases, leaving 11 bases between the germline ends. The CDR3 spans 15 residues. Looked up from germline, CDR1 is KGHSH and CDR2 is LQKENI. The CDR3 nucleotides are TGTGCCAGCTCACCCGCGACTGGAGCTGGAAACACCATATATTTT. This sequence encodes CASSPATGAGNTIYF. The whole variable domain, filled in from reference TRBV18 and TRBJ1-3, reads NAGVMQNPRHLVRRRGQEARLRCSPMKGHSHVYWYRQLPEEGLKFMVYLQKENIIDESGMPKERFSAEFPKEGPSILRIQQVVRGDSAAYFCASSPATGAGNTIYFGEGSWLTVV.